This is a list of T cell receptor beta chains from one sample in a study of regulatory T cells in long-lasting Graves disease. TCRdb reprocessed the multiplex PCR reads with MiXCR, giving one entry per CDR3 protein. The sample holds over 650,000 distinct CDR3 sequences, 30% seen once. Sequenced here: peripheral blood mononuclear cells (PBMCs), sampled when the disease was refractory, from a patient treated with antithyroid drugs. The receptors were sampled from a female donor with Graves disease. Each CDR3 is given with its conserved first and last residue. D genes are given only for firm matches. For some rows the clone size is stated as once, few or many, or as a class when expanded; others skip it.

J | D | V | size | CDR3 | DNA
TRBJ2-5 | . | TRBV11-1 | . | CASRSLRPQETQYF | TGTGCCAGCAGGTCCTTGAGACCACAAGAGACCCAGTACTTC
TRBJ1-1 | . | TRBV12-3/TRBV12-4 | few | CASSLNAGFSWAFF | TGTGCCAGCAGTTTAAACGCGGGGTTCTCGTGGGCTTTCTTT
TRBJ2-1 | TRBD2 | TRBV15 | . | CATSRGGLAGAYYNEQFF | TGTGCCACCAGCAGAGGGGGACTAGCGGGAGCCTACTACAATGAGCAGTTCTTC
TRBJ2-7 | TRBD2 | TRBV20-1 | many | CSARGTSGSSEQYF | TGCAGTGCTAGAGGGACTAGCGGGAGTTCCGAGCAGTACTTC
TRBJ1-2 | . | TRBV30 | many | CAWDRTVDYGYTF | TGTGCCTGGGACCGGACAGTCGACTATGGCTACACCTTC
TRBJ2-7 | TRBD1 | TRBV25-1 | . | CASSETGINEQYF | TGTGCCAGCAGTGAGACAGGGATAAACGAGCAGTACTTC
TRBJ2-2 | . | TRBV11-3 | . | CASSRSEGNTGELFF | TGTGCCAGCAGCCGAAGCGAGGGGAACACCGGGGAGCTGTTTTTT
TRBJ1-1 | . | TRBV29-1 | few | CSVGNSFMNTEAFF | TGCAGCGTTGGTAACTCATTTATGAACACTGAAGCTTTCTTT
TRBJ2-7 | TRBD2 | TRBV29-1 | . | CSVVGLAGAYEQYF | TGCAGCGTTGTAGGACTAGCGGGAGCCTACGAGCAGTACTTC
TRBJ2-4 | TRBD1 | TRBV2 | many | CASKGTVLAKNIQYF | TGTGCCAGCAAAGGGACAGTGCTAGCCAAAAACATTCAGTACTTC
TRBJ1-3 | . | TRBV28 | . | CASSFLRDRLGNTIYF | TGTGCCAGCAGTTTTCTGCGAGACAGGCTTGGAAACACCATATATTTT
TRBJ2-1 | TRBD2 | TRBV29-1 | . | CSARTSGSHNEQFF | TGCAGCGCACGGACTAGCGGGAGTCACAATGAGCAGTTCTTC
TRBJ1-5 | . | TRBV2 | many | CASHGGGSGNQPQHF | TGTGCCAGCCACGGGGGGGGATCAGGCAATCAGCCCCAGCATTTT
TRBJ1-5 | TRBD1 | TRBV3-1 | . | CASSPTGLSNQPQHF | TGTGCCAGCAGCCCGACAGGGCTTAGCAATCAGCCCCAGCATTTT